Listed below are T cell receptor beta chains from one sample, sequenced in a study of blood T cell repertoires in COVID-19. Clones were sequenced by immunoSEQ multiplex PCR, and TCRdb holds only the in-frame ones, with some missing. The data show 200,000 to 250,000 clones, with 86% seen just once and 3% to 3.5% held by the top ten. The sample taken for sequencing was peripheral blood. The receptors were sampled from a woman aged 25 to 39 who had recovered from COVID-19. Each CDR3 is given with its conserved first and last residue. Each record gives: clone size, D gene, V gene, J gene, CDR3 protein, CDR3 DNA. The D gene is left open where the match is weak. Some rows have no size entry. The others give once, few or many, or a class for an expanded clone.

clone_size: -
d_call: TRBD1
v_call: TRBV5-6
j_call: TRBJ2-5
cdr3_aa: CASSLVRGQGETQYF
cdr3_nt: TGTGCCAGCAGCTTGGTCAGGGGGCAAGGGGAGACCCAGTACTTC

clone_size: -
d_call: TRBD2
v_call: TRBV7-4
j_call: TRBJ2-3
cdr3_aa: CASSKLRVAGTTDTQYF
cdr3_nt: TGTGCCAGCAGCAAATTAAGGGTAGCGGGCACCACAGATACGCAGTATTTT

clone_size: -
d_call: -
v_call: TRBV3-1/TRBV3-2
j_call: TRBJ2-1
cdr3_aa: CASSQVMSKGAYNEQFF
cdr3_nt: TGTGCCAGCAGCCAAGTGATGTCCAAAGGGGCTTACAATGAGCAGTTCTTC

clone_size: -
d_call: -
v_call: TRBV6-7
j_call: TRBJ2-5
cdr3_aa: CASSRDWRGVGWYQETQYF
cdr3_nt: TGTGCCAGCAGCCGGGACTGGCGCGGAGTAGGGTGGTACCAAGAGACCCAGTACTTC

clone_size: -
d_call: TRBD1
v_call: TRBV5-1
j_call: TRBJ1-1
cdr3_aa: CASSLGDRPGTEAFF
cdr3_nt: TGCGCCAGCAGCTTGGGGGACAGGCCAGGGACTGAAGCTTTCTTT

clone_size: -
d_call: -
v_call: TRBV14
j_call: TRBJ2-7
cdr3_aa: CASSQGFGRGIGSAKRVHF
cdr3_nt: -

clone_size: -
d_call: TRBD1
v_call: TRBV5-1
j_call: TRBJ1-1
cdr3_aa: CASTLAGGPNTEAFF
cdr3_nt: TGCGCCAGCACCCTGGCAGGGGGCCCGAACACTGAAGCTTTCTTT

clone_size: -
d_call: -
v_call: TRBV5-4
j_call: TRBJ1-1
cdr3_aa: CASSPGSGLGMNTEAFF
cdr3_nt: TGTGCCAGCAGCCCAGGGTCAGGTTTAGGGATGAACACTGAAGCTTTCTTT

clone_size: -
d_call: TRBD1
v_call: TRBV20-1
j_call: TRBJ1-2
cdr3_aa: CSASSDLQGDFNYGYTF
cdr3_nt: TGCAGTGCTAGTTCCGATTTACAGGGGGACTTTAACTATGGCTACACCTTC

clone_size: -
d_call: TRBD1
v_call: TRBV5-5
j_call: TRBJ2-2
cdr3_aa: CASSNRGTGNTGELFF
cdr3_nt: TGTGCCAGCAGCAACAGAGGGACAGGGAACACCGGGGAGCTGTTTTTT

clone_size: -
d_call: -
v_call: TRBV21-1
j_call: TRBJ1-4
cdr3_aa: CASSNPGQGVNEKLFF
cdr3_nt: TGTGCCAGCAGCAACCCGGGACAGGGGGTTAATGAAAAACTGTTTTTT

clone_size: -
d_call: -
v_call: TRBV18
j_call: TRBJ2-3
cdr3_aa: CASSPEADTQYF
cdr3_nt: TGTGCCAGCTCACCAGAGGCAGATACGCAGTATTTT

clone_size: few
d_call: -
v_call: TRBV27
j_call: TRBJ1-1
cdr3_aa: CASSRTGNTEAFF
cdr3_nt: TGTGCCAGCAGTCGAACGGGGAACACTGAAGCTTTCTTT